This T cell receptor beta chain was captured in a study of cytomegalovirus exposure and HLA in healthy donors. The study's findings and limits: Beyond CMV serostatus, there was no information to go on about immune exposure. Fewer N-insertions than the approximately 700-donor mean were reportedly shown by an Asian-associated ancestry cluster in a later analysis. According to a later analysis, most TCR beta chains associated with CMV appeared HLA-restricted.

V was shortened by 1 base and J by 6 bases, with 19 bases between the two germline ends. CDR3 length: 16 amino acids. Germline assignment: CDR1 MGHRA and CDR2 YSYEKL. This clone appeared a few times. The antigen is unknown. A multiplex PCR was run with 60 Vbeta primers and 13 Jbeta primers. Produced via immunoSEQ multiplex PCR; TCRdb's table is partial and in-frame only. The sample lists over 110,000 clones, roughly two thirds occurring once. The receptor was derived from a woman in her thirties or forties in good health and CMV-seronegative. This sequence joins TRBV4-1 and TRBJ2-7, with D tentatively TRBD2 (5 bases). Sequenced: PBMCs. CDR3 loop: CASSQGEAPPTTEQYF. The CDR3 DNA sequence: TGCGCCAGCAGCCAAGGAGAGGCCCCCCCGACTACCGAGCAGTACTTC.